These 24 T cell receptor beta chains came from one sample sequenced in a study of blood T cell repertoires in COVID-19. The method was immunoSEQ multiplex PCR; TCRdb's version includes in-frame clones alone and lacks a portion of them. The sample comprises roughly 80,000 clones, around 85% of which are singletons, and approximately 17% rests with the top ten. Sequencing input: peripheral blood. These TCRs come from a man at least 80 years old in a cohort sampled during active COVID-19.

The chain links TRBV7-6 to TRBJ2-3; a weak D match, TRBD2 (5 bases). CDR1 is SGHVS and CDR2 is FNYEAQ in the germline V gene. With 1 base removed from V and 0 bases from J, the gap between germline ends came to 14 bases. CDR3 size: 17 residues. CDR3 nucleotides: TGTGCCAGCAGCTTAGGGAGAGGGAAAACTAGCACAGATACGCAGTATTTT. Its protein product is CASSLGRGKTSTDTQYF.

V is TRBV18 and J is TRBJ1-3; D unclear. CDR3 size: 14 residues. Germline CDR1 and CDR2: KGHSH and LQKENI. V was clipped by 2 bases and J by 2 bases, with 7 bases between them. CDR3 nucleotides: TGTGCCAGCTCACCAGAGAGTGCTGGAAACACCATATATTTT. It is translated as CASSPESAGNTIYF.

This chain joins TRBV19 and TRBJ1-2; D unresolved. The CDR3 extends over 12 amino acids. Trimming removed 9 bases at V and 6 bases at J, with 14 bases between. Germline-derived CDR1 and CDR2 are LNHDA and SQIVND (reference sequence). The CDR3 region is CASTLDGDGYTF. DNA for the CDR3: TGTGCCAGCACACTGGACGGGGATGGCTACACCTTC.

This rearrangement joins TRBV6-6 to TRBJ1-5, with a possible D match to TRBD1 (6 bases). Germline CDR1 reads MNHNY; CDR2 reads SVGAGI (reference sequence). Trimming stripped 7 bases from V and 7 bases from J, with 23 bases between. This CDR3 has 16 amino acids. The chain's CDR3 is CASTRALTDSSQPQHF. CDR3 sequence (DNA): TGTGCCAGCACCCGGGCACTGACGGACAGCTCCCAGCCCCAGCATTTT.

This chain connects TRBV7-2 to TRBJ1-6, with 11 bases lining up with TRBD1. The CDR3 consists of 15 residues. Per germline, CDR1 SGHTA and CDR2 FQGNSA. Trimming cost V 4 bases and J 6 bases; bases outside gene matches: 2. The CDR3 nucleotides read TGTGCCAGCAGCTGGACAGGGGGCGGTAATTCACCCCTCCACTTT. This gives the protein CASSWTGGGNSPLHF.

The V gene is TRBV7-9, the J gene TRBJ1-4; TRBD1 matches at 10 bases. The CDR3 runs to 17 residues. V was clipped by 5 bases and J by 0 bases; unmatched bases: 6. Germline CDR1 is SEHNR and CDR2 is FQNEAQ (reference sequence). The CDR3 sequence: CASSLGTGASTNEKLFF. The CDR3 DNA follows: TGTGCCAGCAGCCTCGGGACAGGGGCATCAACTAATGAAAAACTGTTTTTT. The whole variable domain, remainder taken from reference TRBV7-9 and TRBJ1-4, is DTGVSQNPRHKITKRGQNVTFRCDPISEHNRLYWYRQTLGQGPEFLTYFQNEAQLEKSRLLSDRFSAERPKGSFSTLEIQRTEQGDSAMYLCASSLGTGASTNEKLFFGSGTQLSVL.

In its sample, this clone was seen once. V is TRBV18 and J is TRBJ2-1, with no clear D. CDR1 is KGHSH, CDR2 LQKENI, per germline. Trimming took off 6 bases at V and 2 bases at J, with 14 bases between the two ends. CDR3 length equals 15 residues. The CDR3 reads CASSPPGLPYNEQFF. The DNA of the CDR3 is TGTGCCAGCTCGCCGCCGGGTCTTCCCTACAATGAGCAGTTCTTC.

V gene TRBV15 combines with J gene TRBJ1-6; possible D gene TRBD1, 5 bases. Trimming removed 3 bases at V and 9 bases at J, with 15 bases between. Germline CDR1 is LNHNV and CDR2 is YYDKDF (reference sequence). The CDR3 is 15 amino acids. CDR3 in DNA: TGTGCCACCAGCAGGGGGGGATCTGGTGTTTCACCCCTCCACTTT. This translates into CATSRGGSGVSPLHF.

V gene TRBV2 combines with J gene TRBJ1-5; D might be TRBD1 (5 bases). From germline, CDR1 is SNHLY and CDR2 FYNNEI. V gave up 7 bases and J gave up 0 bases, with 13 bases separating them. This CDR3 region has 15 residues. CDR3 nucleotide sequence: TGTGCCAGCACTGGGGCCTCCACTAGCAATCAGCCCCAGCATTTT. It translates to CASTGASTSNQPQHF.

V usage is TRBV7-9 and J usage is TRBJ2-5, with D perhaps TRBD2 (6 bases). CDR1 is SEHNR and CDR2 is FQNEAQ in the germline V gene (reference sequence). The CDR3 runs to 14 residues. V lost 0 bases, J lost 10 bases, and 15 bases lay in between. The CDR3 DNA reads TGTGCCAGCAGCTTAGCAGGCTTAACGGAGGGCCAGTACTTC. Its protein product is CASSLAGLTEGQYF.

The rearrangement uses TRBV5-1 and TRBJ1-4; a weak D match, TRBD1 (6 bases). V lost 0 bases and J 0 bases, leaving 6 bases between the germline ends. The CDR3 is 15 amino acids. From germline, CDR1 is SGHRS and CDR2 YFSETQ. CDR3 protein: CASSLEGATNEKLFF. CDR3 nucleotides: TGCGCCAGCAGCTTGGAGGGGGCAACTAATGAAAAACTGTTTTTT. The variable domain in full, completed from reference TRBV5-1 and TRBJ1-4, reads KAGVTQTPRYLIKTRGQQVTLSCSPISGHRSVSWYQQTPGQGLQFLFEYFSETQRNKGNFPGRFSGRQFSNSRSEMNVSTLELGDSALYLCASSLEGATNEKLFFGSGTQLSVL.

This chain uses TRBV9 with TRBJ2-1; 12 nucleotides agree with TRBD2. Germline CDR1 reads SGDLS; CDR2 reads YYNGEE. J was trimmed by 7 bases and V by 0 bases; bases with no gene match: 8. The CDR3 extends over 17 amino acids. The CDR3 nucleotides read TGTGCCAGCAGCGTAGGGGCCCTAGCGGGGGGGCAGAATGAGCAGTTCTTC. It is translated as CASSVGALAGGQNEQFF. Full variable domain (remainder filled in from reference TRBV9 and TRBJ2-1): DSGVTQTPKHLITATGQRVTLRCSPRSGDLSVYWYQQSLDQGLQFLIQYYNGEERAKGNILERFSAQQFPDLHSELNLSSLELGDSALYFCASSVGALAGGQNEQFFGPGTRLTVL.

A few counts support this clone. V and J are TRBV12-3 or TRBV12-4 and TRBJ1-1, with D perhaps matching TRBD1 (6 bases). The CDR3 totals 12 residues. V was trimmed by 9 bases and J by 0 bases, leaving 8 bases between them. CDR3 nucleotide sequence: TGTGCCAGTAAGGGGGTGAACACTGAAGCTTTCTTT. The encoded protein is CASKGVNTEAFF.

This sequence joins TRBV4-2 and TRBJ1-5; D remains unclear. The CDR3 runs to 14 residues. Trimming removed 2 bases at V and 4 bases at J, with 9 bases between. Germline loops: CDR1 LGHNA, CDR2 YNFKEQ. The CDR3 reads CASSQNTRNQPQHF. The CDR3 bases are TGTGCCAGCAGCCAAAACACCCGAAATCAGCCCCAGCATTTT.

The rearrangement links TRBV4-1 to TRBJ1-5, with D maybe TRBD1 (6 bases). CDR3 length: 15 amino acids. Trimming removed 2 bases at V and 6 bases at J, with 14 bases between. Looked up from germline, CDR1 is MGHRA and CDR2 is YSYEKL. The CDR3 nucleotides read TGCGCCAGCAGCCAACAACAGGGTATGGGTCAGCCCCAGCATTTT. Protein: CASSQQQGMGQPQHF.

The genes are TRBV25-1 and TRBJ1-6; D not certain. V lost 1 base and J lost 5, with 12 bases in between. The CDR3 extends over 16 amino acids. CDR1 is MGHDK, CDR2 SYGVNS, per germline. The CDR3 here is CASSEFGADNNSPLHF. CDR3 in DNA: TGTGCCAGCAGTGAATTCGGCGCGGATAATAATTCACCCCTCCACTTT.

The table lists this clone with a count of one. The V call is TRBV13, the J call TRBJ1-2; no clear D gene. Germline V gene sequence: CDR1 PRHDT, CDR2 FYEKMQ (reference sequence). V dropped 0 bases and J dropped 4 bases, with 9 bases sitting between them. This CDR3 contains 14 residues. The CDR3: CASSLGYGIYGYTF. The CDR3, as DNA: TGTGCCAGCAGCTTAGGTTACGGGATCTATGGCTACACCTTC. The full variable domain, with the rest looked up from reference TRBV13 and TRBJ1-2, is AAGVIQSPRHLIKEKRETATLKCYPIPRHDTVYWYQQGPGQDPQFLISFYEKMQSDKGSIPDRFSAQQFSDYHSELNMSSLELGDSALYFCASSLGYGIYGYTFGSGTRLTVV.

The V call is TRBV5-4, the J call TRBJ2-7, with 7 bases identical to TRBD1. V shed 7 bases and J 4 bases; nucleotides not matched to a gene: 11. CDR1 is SGHNT, CDR2 YYREEE, per germline (reference sequence). The CDR3 totals 14 residues. CDR3 protein: CASRRDTGDYEQYF. The CDR3 nucleotides read TGTGCCAGCCGTAGGGATACAGGGGATTACGAGCAGTACTTC.

This clone was detected once. CDR3 nucleotide sequence: TGCAGCGTTGAACGCCTTTGGGACTCCTCTTCGGAGCAGTTCTTC. Amino acid sequence: CSVERLWDSSSEQFF. The rearrangement uses TRBV29-1 and TRBJ2-1, with D maybe TRBD2 (6 bases). Germline loops: CDR1 SQVTM, CDR2 ANQGSEA. This CDR3 is built from 15 residues. Trimming took 2 bases from V and 10 from J, leaving 21 bases between them.

This clone appeared a single time. The J gene is TRBJ2-5, the V gene TRBV5-4, with D tentatively TRBD2 (6 bases). The germline gives CDR1 SGHNT, CDR2 YYREEE (reference sequence). This CDR3 has 13 residues. The V end lost 2 bases, the J end lost 5 bases, and 10 bases lay between the germline ends. CDR3 sequence (DNA): TGTGCCAGCAGCTTTGCGGAGGGCGAGACCCAGTACTTC. Translation gives CASSFAEGETQYF.

This chain connects TRBV18 to TRBJ2-7; possibly TRBD1 for D (6 bases). Germline V CDR1 and CDR2: KGHSH, LQKENI. CDR3 length equals 15 residues. Trimming removed 6 bases from V and 3 bases from J, with 18 bases in between. The CDR3 bases are TGTGCCAGCTCGCCGACAACGGGGACATTCTACGAGCAGTACTTC. Translated: CASSPTTGTFYEQYF.

This sequence joins TRBV3-1 (or the pseudogene TRBV3-2) and TRBJ1-2; D might be TRBD1 (6 bases). In germline, CDR1 is LGHDT, CDR2 YNNKEL (reference sequence). V lost 3 bases and J lost 5, with 16 bases in between. There are 15 residues in the CDR3. DNA of the CDR3: TGTGCCAGCAGCCATGGGTCGAGGGGGAAGTATGGCTACACCTTC. As protein: CASSHGSRGKYGYTF.

The V gene is TRBV7-2, the J gene TRBJ1-2; D possibly corresponds to TRBD1 (6 bases). Germline CDR1 is SGHTA and CDR2 is FQGNSA. This CDR3 is built from 12 residues. V lost 6 bases and J lost 10, with 15 bases in between. The CDR3 DNA is TGTGCCAGCAGTCGCCCGGGGGGCGACTACACCTTC. Its protein is CASSRPGGDYTF.

The chain links TRBV9 to TRBJ1-4; 9 nucleotides agree with TRBD1. Germline assignment: CDR1 SGDLS and CDR2 YYNGEE. V dropped 2 bases and J dropped 8; count of bases not matched to a gene: 10. This CDR3 has 16 amino acids. The CDR3 DNA reads as TGTGCCAGCAGCGTTTATCCGGGACAGGGTTACGAAAAACTGTTTTTT. Translating gives CASSVYPGQGYEKLFF.